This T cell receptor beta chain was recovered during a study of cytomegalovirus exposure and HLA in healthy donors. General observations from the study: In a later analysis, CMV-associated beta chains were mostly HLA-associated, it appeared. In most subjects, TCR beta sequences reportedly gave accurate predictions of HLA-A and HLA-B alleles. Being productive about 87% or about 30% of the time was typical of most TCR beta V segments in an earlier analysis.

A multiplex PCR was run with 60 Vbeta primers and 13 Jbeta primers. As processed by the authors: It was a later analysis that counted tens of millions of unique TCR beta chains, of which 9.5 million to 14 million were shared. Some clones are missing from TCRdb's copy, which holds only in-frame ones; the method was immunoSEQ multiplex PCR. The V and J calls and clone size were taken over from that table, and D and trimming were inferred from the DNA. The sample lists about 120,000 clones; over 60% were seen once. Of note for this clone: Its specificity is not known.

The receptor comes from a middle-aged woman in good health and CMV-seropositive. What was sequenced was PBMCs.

The CDR3 here is CASSPRTSGGDTQYF. CDR3 coding DNA: TGTGCCAGCTCACCGCGGACTAGCGGGGGAGATACGCAGTATTTT. The gene calls are TRBV18 and TRBJ2-3; 13 nucleotides match TRBD2. The germline CDR1 and CDR2 sequences are KGHSH and LQKENI. The V gene end was trimmed by 3 bases and the J gene end by 5 bases; junction bases not matched to a gene: 2. The CDR3 has 15 amino acids.